These 2 T cell receptor beta chains were all obtained from the same sample, sequenced in a study of blood T cell repertoires in COVID-19. Using immunoSEQ multiplex PCR, the repertoire was profiled, and TCRdb retains in-frame clones only, with some absent. The sample carries 150,000 to 200,000 clones, just under 85% recorded once. Sequenced: peripheral blood. These receptor sequences come from a woman of 80 years or more with COVID-19, enrolled during active disease.

About this clone itself: The same CDR3 also results from other DNA sequences found in this sample. The CDR3: CASSLGGGSSGANVLTF. The CDR3 DNA is TGTGCCAGCAGCTTGGGCGGGGGCTCCTCTGGGGCCAACGTCCTGACTTTC. This sequence joins TRBV5-4 and TRBJ2-6, with D maybe TRBD2 (7 bases). Per germline, CDR1 SGHNT and CDR2 YYREEE (reference sequence). Deletions cut 0 bases from V and 0 bases from J, with 10 bases between. The CDR3 spans 17 residues.

This rearrangement joins TRBV27 to TRBJ2-1, with 10 bases aligning to TRBD2. V lost 3 bases and J lost 6; bases outside the gene matches: 2. The germline V gene has CDR1 MNHEY and CDR2 SMNVEV (reference sequence). The CDR3 is made up of 14 amino acids. The CDR3 sequence: CASSFSSGGNEQFF. DNA for the CDR3: TGTGCCAGCAGTTTTTCTAGCGGGGGCAATGAGCAGTTCTTC.